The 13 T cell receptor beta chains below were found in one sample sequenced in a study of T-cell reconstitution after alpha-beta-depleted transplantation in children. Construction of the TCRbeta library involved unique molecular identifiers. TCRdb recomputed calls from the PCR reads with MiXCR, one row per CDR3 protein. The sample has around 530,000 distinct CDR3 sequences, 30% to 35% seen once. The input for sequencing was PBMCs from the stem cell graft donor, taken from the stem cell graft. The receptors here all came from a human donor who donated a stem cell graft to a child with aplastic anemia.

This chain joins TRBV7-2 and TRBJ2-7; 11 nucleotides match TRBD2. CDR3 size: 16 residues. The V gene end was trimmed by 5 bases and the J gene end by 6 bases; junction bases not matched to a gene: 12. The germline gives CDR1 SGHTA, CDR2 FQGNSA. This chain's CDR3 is CASSPGGSGRGREQYF. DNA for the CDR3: TGTGCCAGCAGCCCCGGGGGTAGCGGGAGGGGACGCGAGCAGTACTTC. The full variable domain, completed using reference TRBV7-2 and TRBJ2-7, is GAGVSQSPSNKVTEKGKDVELRCDPISGHTALYWYRQSLGQGLEFLIYFQGNSAPDKSGLPSDRFSAERTGGSVSTLTIQRTQQEDSAVYLCASSPGGSGRGREQYFGPGTRLTVT.

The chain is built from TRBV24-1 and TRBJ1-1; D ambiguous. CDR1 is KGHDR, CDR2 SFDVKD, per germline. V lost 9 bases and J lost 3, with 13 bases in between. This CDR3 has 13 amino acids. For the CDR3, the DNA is TGTGCCACCTCGTTTTCTGGGGACACTGAAGCTTTCTTT. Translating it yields CATSFSGDTEAFF.

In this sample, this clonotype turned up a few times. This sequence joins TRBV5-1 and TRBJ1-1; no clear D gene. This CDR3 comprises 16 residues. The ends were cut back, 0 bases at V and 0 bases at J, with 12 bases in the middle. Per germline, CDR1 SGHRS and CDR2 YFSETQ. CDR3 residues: CASSLEVGRMNTEAFF. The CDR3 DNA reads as TGCGCCAGCAGCTTGGAAGTGGGTCGAATGAACACTGAAGCTTTCTTT.

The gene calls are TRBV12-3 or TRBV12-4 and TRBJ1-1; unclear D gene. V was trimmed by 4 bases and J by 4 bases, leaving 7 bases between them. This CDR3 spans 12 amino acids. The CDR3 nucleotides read TGTGCCAGCAGTTCCCTCGCCACTGAAGCTTTCTTT. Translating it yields CASSSLATEAFF.

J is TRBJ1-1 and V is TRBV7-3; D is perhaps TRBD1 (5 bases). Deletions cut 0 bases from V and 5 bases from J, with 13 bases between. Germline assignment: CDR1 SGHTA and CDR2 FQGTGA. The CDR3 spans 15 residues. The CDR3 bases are TGTGCCAGCAGCTTAACGACAATAAAGGGGACTGAAGCTTTCTTT. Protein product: CASSLTTIKGTEAFF.

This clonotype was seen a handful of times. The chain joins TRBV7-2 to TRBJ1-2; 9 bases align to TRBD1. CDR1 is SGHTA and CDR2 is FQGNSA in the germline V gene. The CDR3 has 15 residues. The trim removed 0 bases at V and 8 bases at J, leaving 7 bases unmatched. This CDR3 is CASSLAGGQGGGYTF. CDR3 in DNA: TGTGCCAGCAGCTTAGCGGGGGGACAGGGAGGAGGCTACACCTTC.

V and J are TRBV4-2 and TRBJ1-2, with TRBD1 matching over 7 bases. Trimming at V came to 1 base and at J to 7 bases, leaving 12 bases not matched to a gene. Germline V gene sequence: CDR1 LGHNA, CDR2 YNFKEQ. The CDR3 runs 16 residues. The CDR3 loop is CASSQVSGTGVGGYTF. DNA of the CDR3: TGTGCCAGCAGCCAAGTTTCGGGCACAGGGGTAGGTGGCTACACCTTC.

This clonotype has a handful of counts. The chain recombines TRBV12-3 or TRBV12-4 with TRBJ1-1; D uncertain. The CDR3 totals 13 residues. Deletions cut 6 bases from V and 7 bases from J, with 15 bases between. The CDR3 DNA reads TGTGCCAGCAGGATACCTCAAGGGAGTGAAGCTTTCTTT. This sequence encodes CASRIPQGSEAFF.

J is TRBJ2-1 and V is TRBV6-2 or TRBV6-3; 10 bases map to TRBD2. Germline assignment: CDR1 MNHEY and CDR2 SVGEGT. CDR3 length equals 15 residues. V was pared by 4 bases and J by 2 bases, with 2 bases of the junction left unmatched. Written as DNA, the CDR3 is TGTGCCAGCAGTTTTGGGACTAGCGCCTACAATGAGCAGTTCTTC. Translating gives CASSFGTSAYNEQFF.

The CDR3 reads CASSPHTGEGNTIYF. The CDR3, as DNA: TGTGCCAGCAGTCCCCATACAGGGGAAGGAAACACCATATATTTT. V and J are TRBV28 and TRBJ1-3; TRBD1 matches at 7 bases. There are 15 residues in the CDR3. Germline-derived CDR1 and CDR2 are MDHEN and SYDVKM. Unmatched junction bases numbered 8, after V lost 5 bases and J lost 4 bases.

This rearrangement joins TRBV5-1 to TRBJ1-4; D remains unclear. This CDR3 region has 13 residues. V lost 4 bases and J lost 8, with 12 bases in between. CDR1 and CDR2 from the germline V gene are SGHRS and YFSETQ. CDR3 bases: TGCGCCAGCAGCCTGGAGGGTAGAGAAAAACTGTTTTTT. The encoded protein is CASSLEGREKLFF.

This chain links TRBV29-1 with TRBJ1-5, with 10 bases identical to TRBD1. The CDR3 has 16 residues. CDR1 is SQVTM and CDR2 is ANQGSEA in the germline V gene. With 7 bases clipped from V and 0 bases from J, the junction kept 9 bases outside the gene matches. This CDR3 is CSADRRTGGSNQPQHF. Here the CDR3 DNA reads TGCAGCGCCGATAGGAGGACAGGGGGTAGCAATCAGCCCCAGCATTTT.

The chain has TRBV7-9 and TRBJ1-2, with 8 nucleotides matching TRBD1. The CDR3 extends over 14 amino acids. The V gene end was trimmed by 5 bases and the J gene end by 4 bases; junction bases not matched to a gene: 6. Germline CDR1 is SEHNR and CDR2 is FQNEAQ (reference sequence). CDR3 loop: CASSGQGRSYGYTF. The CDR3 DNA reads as TGTGCCAGCAGCGGACAGGGAAGAAGCTATGGCTACACCTTC.